This TCR beta chain comes out of a study of T cell responses to AZD1222 COVID-19 vaccine. Assay: immunoSEQ multiplex PCR; the TCRdb copy retains only in-frame clones and omits some. The repertoire includes 65,000 to 70,000 clones, 80% to 85% of them detected once, and around 10% sits in the top ten. Trimming took 0 bases from V and 9 from J, leaving 15 bases between them. The CDR3 consists of 15 residues. The germline CDR1 and CDR2 sequences are MNHEY and SVGAGI. Sequencing used peripheral blood, obtained on day 0 of AZD1222 vaccination. This TCR was sampled from an adult in good health. V gene TRBV6-5 combines with J gene TRBJ2-1; perhaps TRBD2 as D (5 bases). The CDR3 here is CASSYSAQPAGEQFF. CDR3 coding DNA: TGTGCCAGCAGTTACTCGGCGCAGCCTGCGGGTGAGCAGTTCTTC.